Listed below are T cell receptor beta chains from one sample, sequenced in a study of CD8 T cells in ankylosing spondylitis. TCRdb processed the 5' RACE reads anew with MiXCR; each CDR3 protein has one entry. The sample has 400,000 or so distinct CDR3 sequences, about 25% seen once; the top ten hold 0.89%. The source material was blood, either unsorted or a sorted T cell fraction (not recorded which). The receptors were gathered from a male donor with ankylosing spondylitis. Both conserved end residues are part of each CDR3. A D gene is named only where the DNA matches it firmly. A clone size is listed for some rows: how often the clone was seen (once, few, many), or a class if it is expanded.

V gene,clone size,J gene,D gene,CDR3 protein,CDR3 DNA
TRBV27,.,TRBJ2-7,.,CASSLFLGPSYEQYF,TGTGCCAGCAGTTTATTCCTGGGACCTTCCTACGAGCAGTACTTC
TRBV7-2,few,TRBJ2-2,.,CASISEPGVSTGELFF,TGTGCCAGCATCTCGGAACCGGGAGTTAGCACCGGGGAGCTGTTTTTT
TRBV20-1,.,TRBJ1-6,TRBD1,CSARIGDSGYNSPLHF,TGCAGTGCTAGGATCGGGGACAGCGGTTATAATTCACCCCTCCACTTT
TRBV4-1,few,TRBJ1-5,.,CASSQDPGGARGNQPQHF,TGCGCCAGCAGCCAAGACCCCGGGGGGGCAAGGGGGAATCAGCCCCAGCATTTT
TRBV10-3,.,TRBJ1-1,.,CAISEAEGYTEAFF,TGTGCCATCAGCGAGGCCGAGGGCTACACTGAAGCTTTCTTT
TRBV5-1,many,TRBJ2-1,.,CASRNSPGQYNEQFF,TGCGCCAGCAGGAATAGCCCGGGACAATATAATGAGCAGTTCTTC
TRBV28,.,TRBJ2-2,.,CASNQGRNTGELFF,TGTGCCAGCAACCAGGGACGGAACACCGGGGAGCTGTTTTTT
TRBV11-1,few,TRBJ2-1,TRBD2,CASSPRTSGMWYNEQFF,TGTGCCAGCAGCCCGCGGACTAGCGGGATGTGGTACAATGAGCAGTTCTTC
TRBV30,once,TRBJ1-2,.,CAWTSRVDYGYTF,TGTGCCTGGACCTCAAGGGTCGACTATGGCTACACCTTC
TRBV11-1,.,TRBJ2-1,TRBD2,CASSSPPGTSGGSYNEQFF,TGTGCCAGCAGCTCCCCCCCCGGGACTAGCGGGGGCTCCTACAATGAGCAGTTCTTC
TRBV20-1,.,TRBJ2-7,.,CSASVAAYEQYF,TGCAGTGCTAGCGTAGCCGCCTACGAGCAGTACTTC
TRBV12-3/TRBV12-4,few,TRBJ2-1,.,CASSHSRGNEQFF,TGTGCCAGCAGCCACTCCAGGGGCAATGAGCAGTTCTTC
TRBV11-2,few,TRBJ2-1,.,CASSSHVGEQFF,TGTGCCAGCAGCTCCCACGTGGGGGAGCAGTTCTTC
TRBV11-2,.,TRBJ2-1,.,CASSPSLSEQFF,TGTGCCAGCAGCCCTTCTCTTAGTGAGCAGTTCTTC
TRBV14,.,TRBJ2-1,.,CASSQGTVNEQFF,TGTGCCAGCAGCCAAGGTACGGTCAATGAGCAGTTCTTC
TRBV7-2,.,TRBJ1-1,.,CASSLGRARVGTEAFF,TGTGCCAGCAGCTTAGGAAGGGCCAGGGTGGGCACTGAAGCTTTCTTT
TRBV5-1,.,TRBJ2-7,TRBD1,CASSPGGTGYINEQYF,TGCGCCAGCAGCCCGGGCGGGACAGGGTATATCAACGAGCAGTACTTC
TRBV2,few,TRBJ2-1,TRBD2,CASSERLAGAYNEQFF,TGTGCCAGCAGTGAACGGCTAGCGGGGGCATACAATGAGCAGTTCTTC
TRBV5-1,many,TRBJ2-2,.,CASSLGSSGELFF,TGCGCCAGCAGCCTCGGGAGTTCCGGGGAGCTGTTTTTT
TRBV7-8,.,TRBJ1-1,TRBD1,CASSLGWQGVTEAFF,TGTGCCAGCAGCTTAGGGTGGCAGGGGGTCACTGAAGCTTTCTTT
TRBV10-1,.,TRBJ2-5,.,CASSESLETQYF,TGCGCCAGCAGTGAGTCGCTAGAGACCCAGTACTTC
TRBV5-1,.,TRBJ2-1,TRBD1,CASSLGDRVYNEQFF,TGCGCCAGCAGCTTGGGGGACAGAGTCTACAATGAGCAGTTCTTC
TRBV4-1,.,TRBJ2-2,TRBD1,CASSRMGTGATGELFF,TGCGCCAGCAGCCGGATGGGGACAGGAGCCACCGGGGAGCTGTTTTTT
TRBV5-1,many,TRBJ2-1,.,CASSPLTGGQDEQFF,TGCGCCAGCAGCCCCCTTACCGGAGGGCAGGATGAGCAGTTCTTC
TRBV7-2,few,TRBJ2-3,TRBD2,CASSITSGSTDTQYF,TGTGCCAGCAGCATTACTAGCGGGAGCACAGATACGCAGTATTTT
TRBV2,.,TRBJ2-2,.,CASKRQEITGELFF,TGTGCCAGCAAGAGACAGGAGATCACCGGGGAGCTGTTTTTT
TRBV24-1,.,TRBJ2-1,TRBD1,CATSARQGADYNEQFF,TGTGCCACCAGTGCCAGACAGGGGGCCGACTACAATGAGCAGTTCTTC
TRBV6-1,.,TRBJ2-5,.,CASSQNVRRETQYF,TGTGCCAGCAGTCAGAATGTTAGGCGGGAGACCCAGTACTTC
TRBV5-1,.,TRBJ1-1,.,CASSLGAGATEAFF,TGCGCCAGCAGCTTGGGTGCAGGGGCCACTGAAGCTTTCTTT
TRBV7-9,.,TRBJ1-1,.,CASREGTEAFF,TGTGCCAGCAGGGAGGGGACTGAAGCTTTCTTT
TRBV20-1,.,TRBJ1-5,.,CSAREWGAPGQPQHF,TGCAGTGCTAGAGAATGGGGGGCGCCGGGTCAGCCCCAGCATTTT
TRBV29-1,few,TRBJ2-3,.,CSVAEADTQYF,TGCAGCGTAGCCGAGGCAGATACGCAGTATTTT
TRBV7-9,.,TRBJ1-2,.,CASSLKGSYTF,TGTGCCAGCAGCTTGAAGGGGAGCTACACCTTC
TRBV7-8,few,TRBJ2-1,TRBD1,CASSPRGQQYNEQFF,TGTGCCAGCAGCCCAAGGGGGCAACAATACAATGAGCAGTTCTTC
TRBV29-1,few,TRBJ2-1,.,CSVEAPETAYNEQFF,TGCAGCGTTGAAGCCCCAGAAACCGCCTACAATGAGCAGTTCTTC
TRBV12-3/TRBV12-4,.,TRBJ2-7,TRBD2,CASSLRREGRYEQYF,TGTGCCAGCAGTTTAAGGCGGGAGGGCCGGTACGAGCAGTACTTC
TRBV7-2,few,TRBJ2-1,.,CASSLAGRPPPDNEQFF,TGTGCCAGCAGCTTAGCAGGGCGTCCACCCCCAGACAATGAGCAGTTCTTC
TRBV5-1,few,TRBJ2-3,TRBD2,CASSLETSGSGQYF,TGCGCCAGCAGCTTAGAGACTAGCGGGAGCGGGCAGTATTTT
TRBV5-1,many,TRBJ1-4,.,CASSLESQSEKLFF,TGCGCCAGCAGCTTGGAGTCCCAATCAGAAAAACTGTTTTTT
TRBV12-3/TRBV12-4,many,TRBJ1-2,TRBD1,CASSPGTGVGYTF,TGTGCCAGCAGCCCCGGGACAGGGGTCGGCTACACCTTC
TRBV12-3/TRBV12-4,.,TRBJ2-1,TRBD1,CASSLKWDSKQFF,TGTGCCAGCAGTTTAAAGTGGGACAGTAAGCAGTTCTTC